The 21 T cell receptor beta chains presented below share a single source sample, sequenced in a study of tumor and adjacent non-tumor tissue in lung cancer. TCRbeta libraries were built with three rounds of nested PCR, modified from ARM-PCR. TCRdb used MiXCR to reprocess the multiplex PCR reads, holding one entry per CDR3 protein. The sample carries roughly 43,000 distinct CDR3 sequences, 60% recorded once. This sample's RNA came from whole unsorted tissue. Distant lung tissue was collected more than 3 cm away from the tumor edge. Input material: distant non-tumor lung tissue. These receptors were taken from a man over 45 with non-small cell lung cancer.

The V call is TRBV11-2, the J call TRBJ2-7; weak D call: TRBD1 (6 bases). The CDR3 covers 18 residues. CDR1 SGHAT and CDR2 FQNNGV come from the germline V gene. Trimming removed 1 base from V and 3 bases from J, with 22 bases in between. The DNA for the CDR3 is TGTGCCAGCAGCTTAGGAGGGGCAGGGGCCCGAACTTTCTACGAGCAGTACTTC. It codes for CASSLGGAGARTFYEQYF.

This clonotype was seen repeatedly, ten times or more. V usage is TRBV5-4 and J usage is TRBJ2-5, with 7 positions matching TRBD2. The CDR3 is 15 amino acids. Losses at the gene ends were 1 base for V and 4 bases for J; bases not matched to a gene: 7. Germline CDR1 is SGHNT and CDR2 is YYREEE (reference sequence). Here the CDR3 DNA reads TGTGCCAGCAGCTTGAGGGTAGGCGGGGGAGAGACCCAGTACTTC. Its protein is CASSLRVGGGETQYF. The whole variable domain, filled in from reference TRBV5-4 and TRBJ2-5, reads ETGVTQSPTHLIKTRGQQVTLRCSSQSGHNTVSWYQQALGQGPQFIFQYYREEENGRGNFPPRFSGLQFPNYSSELNVNALELDDSALYLCASSLRVGGGETQYFGPGTRLLVL.

About this clonotype itself: A read error may account for a junction end that differs from germline. The chain joins TRBV5-1 to TRBJ2-1; D might be TRBD2 (5 bases). The CDR3 consists of 15 residues. CDR1 is SGHRS, CDR2 YFSETQ, per germline. CDR3 loop: CASSSSGNSYKEQFF. In DNA, the CDR3 is TGTGCCAGCAGCTCCAGCGGTAACTCCTACAAGGAGCAGTTCTTC.

A note on this clonotype: One junction end disagrees with the germline gene, perhaps due to a read error. The chain has TRBV16 and TRBJ1-5; the D gene is possibly TRBD1 (6 bases). CDR1 is KGHSY, CDR2 FQNENV, per germline. This CDR3 comprises 13 residues. The CDR3 here is CAGSRQENQPQHF. The CDR3 region has the DNA TGTGCCGGCAGCCGACAGGAAAATCAGCCTCAGCATTTT.

Details on this clonotype: Sequence at one end of the junction differs from germline and may be a read error. The chain links TRBV24-1 to TRBJ2-6, with D possibly being TRBD2 (7 bases). CDR3 size: 19 residues. Germline V gene sequence: CDR1 KGHDR, CDR2 SFDVKD. CDR3 bases: TGTGCCACCAGTGATACGGGGAGGGGGTCCCCCCCTGGGGCCAACGTCCTGACGTTC. Encoded protein: CATSDTGRGSPPGANVLTF.

Comments on this clonotype: One end of the junction is discordant with germline, which a read error may explain. The genes are TRBV5-1 and TRBJ2-1; 13 bases are a match to TRBD2. Germline lookup yields CDR1 SGHRS and CDR2 YFSETQ. The CDR3 totals 17 residues. CDR3 protein: CASSLGLAGEGGNERFF. The DNA for the CDR3 is TGTGCCAGCAGCCTCGGACTAGCGGGAGAAGGAGGCAATGAGCGGTTCTTC.

About this clonotype: This may stem from a read error, because a much larger clone lies one nucleotide away. The chain couples TRBV20-1 to TRBJ2-5; 13 bases map to TRBD2. The CDR3 runs to 16 residues. CDR1 is DFQATT and CDR2 is SNEGSKA in the germline V gene (reference sequence). V gave up 8 bases and J gave up 2 bases; unmatched junction bases: 11. CDR3 coding DNA: TGCAGTACAGCTAGGACTAGCGGGGGCCAACAAGAGACCCAGTACTTC. Translated: CSTARTSGGQQETQYF.

In the case of this clonotype: The CDR3 carries no conserved terminal phenylalanine or tryptophan, so it likely arises from a read error. Here the CDR3 reads CASTTQGGSYGQYL. The CDR3 DNA follows: TGTGCCAGCACAACACAGGGTGGCAGCTACGGGCAGTACTTA. The genes are TRBV11-2 and TRBJ2-7, with D possibly matching TRBD1 (6 bases). This CDR3 comprises 14 residues. CDR1 and CDR2 (germline): SGHAT, FQNNGV.

V usage is TRBV5-4 and J usage is TRBJ2-3; D unresolved. The CDR3 runs 13 residues. Germline CDR1 is SGHNT and CDR2 is YYREEE (reference sequence). Deletions cut 4 bases from V and 4 bases from J, with 10 bases between. Here the CDR3 DNA reads TGTGCCAGCAGCCCGTACGGATCAGATACGCAGTATTTT. It codes for CASSPYGSDTQYF.

This clonotype showed up just a few times. Just one base apart from a much larger clone, this may be a read error. The gene calls are TRBV6-5 and TRBJ2-5; D is possibly TRBD1 (6 bases). This CDR3 spans 12 amino acids. From germline, CDR1 is MNHEY and CDR2 SVGAGI. This CDR3 is CANSRGIGTQYF. The CDR3 DNA follows: TGTGCCAACAGTAGGGGGATCGGGACCCAGTACTTC.

On this clonotype: One junction end does not reproduce the germline sequence, and a read error may be involved. The J gene is TRBJ2-5, the V gene TRBV20-1; TRBD1 might be the D (5 bases). CDR1 is DFQATT and CDR2 is SNEGSKA in the germline V gene (reference sequence). This CDR3 contains 15 residues. The CDR3 nucleotides read TGCAGTGCTAGGGATGGGGCAGGGTCCCAAAAGACCCAGTACTTC. This encodes CSARDGAGSQKTQYF.

This clonotype occurred a few times. A much more abundant neighbour one base away suggests this may be a read error. V gene TRBV6-5 combines with J gene TRBJ2-1, with TRBD1 identical over 10 bases. This CDR3 is built from 15 residues. CDR1 is MNHEY and CDR2 is SVGAGI in the germline V gene. V shed 10 bases, J shed 2 bases, and the junction held 8 bases outside the gene matches. The CDR3, as DNA: TGTGCCAACAGGAGGACAGGGGGTACCTACAATGAGCAGTTCTTC. Translation gives CANRRTGGTYNEQFF.

This clonotype occurred many times. The genes are TRBV6-5 and TRBJ2-7, with 8 nucleotides matching TRBD2. Trimming removed 5 bases from V and 1 base from J; junction bases left unmatched: 10. The V gene's germline CDR1 is MNHEY and CDR2 SVGAGI. The CDR3 loop spans 16 amino acids. The CDR3 DNA reads as TGTGCCAGCAGTCTAACTGCGGGGGGCAGTTCCTACGAGCAGTACTTC. It encodes CASSLTAGGSSYEQYF.

The sample holds one count of this clonotype. An end of the junction differs from the germline gene, which may be a read error. The chain uses TRBV28 and TRBJ2-7, with D possibly matching TRBD1 (6 bases). CDR1 and CDR2 from the germline V gene are MDHEN and SYDVKM. This CDR3 is built from 16 residues. CDR3 in amino acids: CASSPTSGAAGYKQYF. In nucleotides, the CDR3 is TGTGCCAGTAGTCCGACATCAGGGGCCGCGGGCTACAAGCAGTACTTC.

There are many counts of this clonotype. The rearrangement links TRBV28 to TRBJ2-1, with 8 bases identical to TRBD2. Germline assignment: CDR1 MDHEN and CDR2 SYDVKM. The CDR3 has 15 amino acids. Trimming took 4 bases from V and 4 from J; bases not matched to a gene: 6. CDR3 sequence reads: CASSSPSGPYNEQFF. The CDR3 nucleotides read TGTGCCAGCAGTTCCCCTAGCGGGCCTTACAATGAGCAGTTCTTC.

This clonotype was detected only a few times. A single base separates this from a much larger clone, so it may be a read error. In this CDR3 the conserved last residue, phenylalanine or tryptophan, is missing, so a read error is likely. The chain employs TRBV6-2 or TRBV6-3 and TRBJ2-5; 7 bases align to TRBD2. With V trimmed by 0 bases and J by 0 bases, 4 bases remained unmatched. Germline assignment: CDR1 MNHEY and CDR2 SVGEGT. This CDR3 spans 16 amino acids. Here the CDR3 reads CASSYSAREYQETQYL. CDR3 DNA sequence: TGTGCCAGCAGTTACTCGGCGCGGGAGTACCAAGAGACCCAGTACCTC.

Remarks on this clonotype: Being one base from a much bigger clone, this may be a read error. The chain couples TRBV28 to TRBJ1-5; no reliable D call. Germline V lookup: CDR1 MDHEN, CDR2 SYDVKM. The CDR3 length is 15 residues. Trimming removed 1 base from V and 6 bases from J, with 13 bases in between. CDR3 residues: CASSLSLRSRQPQHF. CDR3 sequence (DNA): TGTGCCAGCAGTTTATCATTAAGGTCGCGTCAGCCCCAGCATTTT.

Points on this clonotype: At one boundary the junction diverges from the germline segment, which might be a read error. The rearrangement links TRBV5-1 to TRBJ2-6; the D is unclear. Germline V gene sequence: CDR1 SGHRS, CDR2 YFSETQ. This CDR3 has 17 amino acids. The CDR3 DNA is TGTGCCAGCAGCTTGTCTACGGTCCTCTCTGGGGTCAATGTCCTGACTTTC. Translation: CASSLSTVLSGVNVLTF.

This clonotype was seen many times. The V gene is TRBV4-1, the J gene TRBJ2-6; unclear D gene. The V end was cut by 0 bases, the J end by 4 bases, with 4 bases between. Per the germline V gene, CDR1 is MGHRA and CDR2 is YSYEKL. The CDR3 contains 14 residues. The CDR3 sequence is CASSQETGANVLTF. CDR3 nucleotides: TGCGCCAGCAGCCAAGAAACCGGGGCCAACGTCCTGACTTTC.

In regard to this clonotype: In this CDR3 the conserved last residue, phenylalanine or tryptophan, is missing, so a read error is likely. This chain connects TRBV4-2 to TRBJ1-4; D uncertain. There are 17 residues in the CDR3. Germline V gives CDR1 LGHNA, CDR2 YNFKEQ. CDR3 in amino acids: CASSQEERVTTNEKLFS. CDR3 DNA: TGTGCCAGCAGTCAAGAGGAAAGGGTGACAACTAATGAAAAACTGTTTTCT.

In regard to this clonotype: This may be a read error: a much more frequent sequence differs by one nucleotide. The CDR3, as DNA: TGTACCAGCAGCCAAGATGTGTCCGGGGCTAGCGCAACAGATACGCAGTATTTT. Translated: CTSSQDVSGASATDTQYF. The genes are TRBV4-2 and TRBJ2-3; maybe TRBD2 (6 bases). The germline CDR1 and CDR2 sequences are LGHNA and YNFKEQ. There are 18 residues in the CDR3.